The 23 T cell receptor beta chains listed next were all sequenced from one sample in a study of blood T cells in healthy people across ages. A sample-barcoded 5' primer and a J-beta primer mix were used in a second PCR of roughly 7 to 11 cycles. Using its own MiXCR run on the 5' RACE reads, TCRdb lists one record per CDR3 protein. The table includes about a million distinct CDR3 sequences, around two fifths detected once. Material for sequencing was blood. The receptors stem from a young man in good health.

The table lists this clonotype with a few counts. The chain has TRBV20-1 and TRBJ2-7; the D gene is possibly TRBD2 (5 bases). Germline values: CDR1 DFQATT, CDR2 SNEGSKA (reference sequence). The CDR3 is 13 amino acids. The V end lost 5 bases, the J end lost 4 bases, and 15 bases lay between the germline ends. The CDR3 here is CSAHRSGGYEQYF. DNA of the CDR3: TGCAGTGCTCATCGATCAGGAGGTTACGAGCAGTACTTC.

The chain carries TRBV24-1 and TRBJ2-1; 10 nucleotides agree with TRBD2. From germline, CDR1 is KGHDR and CDR2 SFDVKD. The CDR3 has 17 residues. V shed 2 bases and J 0 bases; nucleotides not matched to a gene: 3. CDR3 DNA sequence: TGTGCCACCAGTGATTCCAGCGGGGGGGACTCCTACAATGAGCAGTTCTTC. Protein sequence: CATSDSSGGDSYNEQFF.

The chain has TRBV10-3 and TRBJ1-2; 8 bases agree with TRBD1. V shed 2 bases, J shed 0 bases, and the junction held 14 bases outside the gene matches. The CDR3 is made up of 19 amino acids. The germline CDR1 and CDR2 sequences are ENHRY and SYGVKD. The CDR3 loop is CAISEILLRSGQANYGYTF. The DNA of the CDR3 is TGTGCCATCAGTGAGATACTACTTCGCTCGGGACAGGCTAACTATGGCTACACCTTC.

The chain employs TRBV24-1 and TRBJ2-2; D unresolved. The CDR3 length is 18 residues. Germline V gives CDR1 KGHDR, CDR2 SFDVKD. Trimming shortened V by 1 base and J by 0 bases, and 14 bases separated the two germline ends. The CDR3 protein is CATSDFTGWNSNTGELFF. The CDR3 DNA is TGTGCCACCAGTGATTTTACCGGGTGGAACTCGAACACCGGGGAGCTGTTTTTT.

The chain carries TRBV29-1 and TRBJ2-3; 9 bases line up with TRBD1. Germline V gives CDR1 SQVTM, CDR2 ANQGSEA. This CDR3 is 14 amino acids long. Germline trimming cut 4 bases from V and 4 bases from J; bases unmatched to any gene: 6. CDR3 coding DNA: TGCAGCGTTGGACCGGACAGGGGTCCAGATACGCAGTATTTT. This encodes CSVGPDRGPDTQYF.

The chain has TRBV29-1 and TRBJ1-1; D unclear. Trimming removed 4 bases at V and 0 bases at J, with 18 bases between. CDR1 is SQVTM and CDR2 is ANQGSEA in the germline V gene. This CDR3 contains 16 residues. CDR3 nucleotide sequence: TGCAGCGTTGTGGGGAGTGAATGTAGAATGAACACTGAAGCTTTCTTT. This translates into CSVVGSECRMNTEAFF.

The rearrangement uses TRBV28 and TRBJ1-5; 7 nucleotides match TRBD1. The V segment lost 6 bases and the J segment 6 bases; nucleotides outside the gene matches: 8. There are 14 residues in the CDR3. Germline lookup yields CDR1 MDHEN and CDR2 SYDVKM. CDR3 nucleotide sequence: TGTGCCAGCAGACTTACAGGGGATGTTCAGCCCCAGCATTTT. This sequence encodes CASRLTGDVQPQHF.

This clonotype was seen a single time. The V and J genes are TRBV6-2 or TRBV6-3 and TRBJ2-7; the D gene is possibly TRBD2 (6 bases). This CDR3 is built from 13 residues. The V gene lost 6 bases and the J gene lost 4 bases, with 13 bases spanning the gap. Germline assignment: CDR1 MNHEY and CDR2 SVGEGT. The CDR3 DNA reads as TGTGCCAGCAGAACGGGGGTCGGGTACGAGCAGTACTTC. It specifies CASRTGVGYEQYF.

J is TRBJ2-3 and V is TRBV7-3; 7 bases line up with TRBD1. Germline V lookup: CDR1 SGHTA, CDR2 FQGTGA. This CDR3 region has 16 residues. After removal of 4 bases from V and 9 bases from J, the junction contained 16 bases not matched to a gene. CDR3 residues: CASSSQSGQPLPTQYF. Written as DNA, the CDR3 is TGTGCCAGCAGCTCACAGTCGGGACAGCCTCTTCCCACGCAGTATTTT.

The rearrangement joins TRBV7-9 to TRBJ1-6; D uncertain. Germline lookup yields CDR1 SEHNR and CDR2 FQNEAQ (reference sequence). Trimming took 0 bases from V and 10 from J, leaving 7 bases between them. The CDR3 has 13 amino acids. CDR3: CASSLATESPLHF. CDR3 coding DNA: TGTGCCAGCAGCTTAGCCACGGAGTCACCCCTCCACTTT.

There are a few counts of this clonotype. This rearrangement joins TRBV3-1 to TRBJ1-2; D might be TRBD1 (5 bases). The V gene lost 1 base and the J gene lost 7 bases, with 10 bases spanning the gap. This CDR3 has 13 residues. Germline-derived CDR1 and CDR2 are LGHDT and YNNKEL (reference sequence). In DNA, the CDR3 is TGTGCCAGCAGCCAAGGGACAACTAGTGGCTACACCTTC. Translated, it gives CASSQGTTSGYTF.

The chain links TRBV12-3 or TRBV12-4 to TRBJ2-7; either TRBD1 or TRBD2 may supply D (6 bases each). The CDR3 extends over 15 amino acids. V was cut by 3 bases and J by 3 bases, with 15 bases left in between. CDR3 DNA: TGTGCCAGCAGTTTTGAGGGGGAGGAGGACTACGAGCAGTACTTC. This encodes CASSFEGEEDYEQYF.

About this clonotype itself: This may be a read error, as it is one base from a much larger clone. The V gene is TRBV29-1, the J gene TRBJ1-2, with D perhaps TRBD1 (5 bases). CDR3 length equals 15 residues. Trimming stripped 5 bases from V and 2 bases from J, with 18 bases between. Germline V CDR1 and CDR2: SQVTM, ANQGSEA. CDR3 coding DNA: TGCAGCGTTTCCAGGGACGAAGATGCAAACTATGGCTACACCTTC. This translates into CSVSRDEDANYGYTF.

This clonotype was seen a handful of times. The chain has TRBV20-1 and TRBJ2-5; 9 bases fit TRBD1. Germline CDR1 reads DFQATT; CDR2 reads SNEGSKA (reference sequence). V lost 2 bases to trimming and J lost 2 bases; unmatched junction nucleotides: 9. CDR3 length equals 16 residues. The CDR3 is CSARPWDRVIQETQYF. Here the CDR3 DNA reads TGCAGTGCTAGACCTTGGGACAGGGTGATTCAAGAGACCCAGTACTTC.

In its sample, this clonotype was seen many times. One junction end disagrees with the germline gene, perhaps due to a read error. The genes are TRBV7-2 and TRBJ1-4; D unclear. The germline V gene encodes CDR1 SGHTA and CDR2 FQGNSA. The CDR3 runs 13 residues. The CDR3 nucleotides are TGTGCCAGCAGCGTAGCAAAGAGTGAAAAACTGTTTTTT. Its protein product is CASSVAKSEKLFF.

This clonotype has only a few counts. J is TRBJ2-5 and V is TRBV20-1; 9 bases align to TRBD1. Germline CDR1 reads DFQATT; CDR2 reads SNEGSKA (reference sequence). The CDR3 is made up of 14 amino acids. The junction had 7 bases not matched to a gene; V was cut back by 6 bases and J by 2 bases. CDR3 region: CSAEPGQGQETQYF. The CDR3 nucleotides read TGCAGTGCCGAACCGGGACAGGGTCAAGAGACCCAGTACTTC.

In this sample, this clonotype turned up once. A read error may account for a junction end that differs from germline. This chain links TRBV11-1 with TRBJ2-4; D is unclear. The J call may not be correct, given that the DNA end is closer to TRBJ2-5. CDR1 is SGHAT and CDR2 is FQDESV in the germline V gene (reference sequence). The CDR3 has 14 amino acids. The DNA for the CDR3 is TGTACCAGCGCCCCAAGAGACCAACAAGAGACCCAGTACTTC. Its protein product is CTSAPRDQQETQYF.

This chain uses TRBV28 with TRBJ2-1; 7 bases fit TRBD1. The CDR3 contains 13 residues. CDR1 MDHEN and CDR2 SYDVKM come from the germline V gene. V dropped 4 bases and J dropped 9; count of bases not matched to a gene: 6. The DNA for the CDR3 is TGTGCCAGCAGTTGGGAGACAGGGATTGAGCAGTTCTTC. Translating it yields CASSWETGIEQFF.

The V and J genes are TRBV6-1 and TRBJ1-1; D gene ambiguous. Germline CDR1 reads MNHNS; CDR2 reads SASEGT. Trimming cost V 0 bases and J 1 base, with 6 bases left between them. The CDR3 runs 14 residues. CDR3 in DNA: TGTGCCAGCAGTGAAGCACACGCGAACACTGAAGCTTTCTTT. Protein sequence: CASSEAHANTEAFF.

This chain links TRBV12-3 or TRBV12-4 with TRBJ2-1; 7 positions agree with TRBD1. The end of the DNA aligns better with TRBJ2-7, so the J call may be wrong. The CDR3 runs to 14 residues. In DNA form, the CDR3 reads TGTGCCAGCAGTTTAGAGGGGGCCTACAATGAGCAGTACTTC. Encoded protein: CASSLEGAYNEQYF.

CDR3 amino acids: CASSFSHDSSGANVLTF. The CDR3 DNA follows: TGTGCCAGCAGCTTCAGCCACGACAGCTCTGGGGCCAACGTCCTGACTTTC. This chain connects TRBV7-2 to TRBJ2-6; TRBD1 might be the D (5 bases). V was shortened by 3 bases and J by 0 bases, with 12 bases between the two germline ends. Germline V lookup: CDR1 SGHTA, CDR2 FQGNSA. CDR3 length: 17 residues. The entire variable domain, with the rest obtained from reference TRBV7-2 and TRBJ2-6, is as follows: GAGVSQSPSNKVTEKGKDVELRCDPISGHTALYWYRQSLGQGLEFLIYFQGNSAPDKSGLPSDRFSAERTGGSVSTLTIQRTQQEDSAVYLCASSFSHDSSGANVLTFGAGSRLTVL.

V gene TRBV25-1 combines with J gene TRBJ1-1; D is uncertain. V lost 7 bases to trimming and J lost 4 bases, with 13 bases between them. CDR3 length: 13 residues. Germline V gives CDR1 MGHDK, CDR2 SYGVNS. CDR3 sequence reads: CASIPGVSTEAFF. Written as DNA, the CDR3 is TGTGCCAGCATCCCCGGAGTTAGCACTGAAGCTTTCTTT.

This clonotype was seen only a few times. The chain combines TRBV12-5 with TRBJ2-1; D ambiguous. V dropped 1 base and J dropped 1 base, with 11 bases sitting between them. The CDR3 sequence is 16 residues long. Germline CDR1 reads LGHNT; CDR2 reads FRNRAP. The CDR3 loop reads CASGLGAAVSYNEQFF. The CDR3 DNA follows: TGTGCTAGTGGTTTGGGCGCAGCCGTTTCCTACAATGAGCAGTTCTTC.